The present entry profiles one T cell receptor beta chain with its context. The sample is drawn from a study of T cells expressing NK-cell markers. Study summary: Seropositivity for HCMV was found in seven of the eight sequenced donors, with one seronegative.

UMIs accompanied the 5'RACE template switching by which TCR beta cDNA was made. TCRdb reprocessed the 5' RACE reads and keeps a single row for each CDR3 protein, giving no DNA. The table lists around 380,000 distinct CDR3 sequences. The CDR3 loop spans 17 amino acids. Germline loops: CDR1 MNHNY, CDR2 SVGAGI (reference sequence). Sequencing was done on a sample of blood T cells: a sorted CD56 or NKG2C T cell subset, CD4+ or CD8+ T cells, or bulk PBMC T cells (not recorded which). The genes are TRBV6-6 and TRBJ2-2; TCRdb proposes TRBD2, but this gene call is untestable without DNA. The sequence came from a woman in her forties or fifties in good health. CDR3 loop: CASSYSLGDSRTGELFF.